This section outlines one TCR beta chain sequence together with its context. This clonotype has just a few counts. Its antigen remains unidentified. One base away there is no much larger clone; base qualities are not given. The trim is 4 bases for V and 0 bases for J, with a gap of 9 bases between the germline ends. Reading from cysteine to phenylalanine, the CDR3 counts 13 amino acids. Here the CDR3 DNA is all that survives: 39 bases in frame from base 1. Via the germline V gene, CDR1 is SQVTM and CDR2 ANQGSEA. The data are from a study of T-cell reconstitution after alpha-beta-depleted transplantation in children (TCRdb year 2016). About the study as a whole: Using TCR repertoire profiling, the study quantitatively followed how T-cell immune reconstitution unfolded in children after TCRalphabeta/CD19-depleted allogeneic hematopoietic cell transplantation. Here is what the overall study found, with its caveats: The high TCRbeta diversity at day 60 in some patients was ascribed to recipient T cells and intrathymic progenitors that had survived conditioning. About two months after transplant, the apparently early recovery of alphabetaT-cell counts reportedly depended on just several hundred clones that had expanded rapidly and came from non-depleted graft cells. Over the following months the frequencies of hyperexpanded clones went down, and after one year T-cell counts and TCRbeta diversity were mostly credited to newly produced T cells.

The meaning of the sample's treatment or condition label: allogeneic hematopoietic cell transplantation with graft depleted of TCRalphabeta T cells and CD19 B cells. The children who served as transplant recipients had been given grafts of TCRalphabeta/CD19-depleted allogeneic hematopoietic cells. Libraries were constructed by PCR. Sequencing was performed on an Illumina HiSeq 2500. Molecular barcoding was employed in the preparation of TCR libraries, with unique molecular identifiers being used to normalize TCRbeta repertoire quantification. TCRdb itself trimmed the public reads at Q25 with fastp, ran MiXCR and retained productive beta chains. Every entry covers one CDR3 protein and lists the most common genes and DNA from its rows. Here the sample has approximately 500,000 distinct CDR3 sequences; roughly 30% occur a single time. The top ten clonotypes cover approximately 33% of the sample.

This TCR came from a boy less than two years old with Wiskott-Aldrich syndrome, due to receive a stem cell transplant. The chain links TRBV29-1 with TRBJ2-5; matching of 5 bases hints at TRBD1 as the D gene. Sequenced here: PBMCs, sampled before TCRalphabeta/CD19-depleted stem cell transplant. The DNA sequence reads TGCAGCGTTGTTCGCAGGGACCAAGAGACCCAGTACTTC. This sequence encodes CSVVRRDQETQYF.